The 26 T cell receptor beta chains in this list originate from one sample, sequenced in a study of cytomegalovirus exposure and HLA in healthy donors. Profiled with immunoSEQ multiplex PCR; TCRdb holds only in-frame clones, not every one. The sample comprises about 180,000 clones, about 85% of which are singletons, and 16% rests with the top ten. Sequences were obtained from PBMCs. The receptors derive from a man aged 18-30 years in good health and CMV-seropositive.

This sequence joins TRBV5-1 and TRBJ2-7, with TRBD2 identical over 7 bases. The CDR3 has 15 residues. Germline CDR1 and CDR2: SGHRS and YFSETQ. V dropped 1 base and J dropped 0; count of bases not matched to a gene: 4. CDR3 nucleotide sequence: TGCGCCAGCAGCTTGTTGGGGGGGGACTCCTACGAGCAGTACTTC. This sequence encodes CASSLLGGDSYEQYF.

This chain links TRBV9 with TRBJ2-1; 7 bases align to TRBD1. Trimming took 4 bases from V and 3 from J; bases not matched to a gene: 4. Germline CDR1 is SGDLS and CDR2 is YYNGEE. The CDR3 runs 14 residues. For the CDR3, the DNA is TGTGCCAGCAGCAAGGGACAGAGCTACAATGAGCAGTTCTTC. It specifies CASSKGQSYNEQFF.

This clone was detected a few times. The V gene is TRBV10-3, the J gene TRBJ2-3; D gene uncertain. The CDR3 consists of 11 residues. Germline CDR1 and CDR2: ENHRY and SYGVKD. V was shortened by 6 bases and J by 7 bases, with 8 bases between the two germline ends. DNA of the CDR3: TGTGCCATCAGGGCAGGAAATACGCAGTATTTT. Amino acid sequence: CAIRAGNTQYF.

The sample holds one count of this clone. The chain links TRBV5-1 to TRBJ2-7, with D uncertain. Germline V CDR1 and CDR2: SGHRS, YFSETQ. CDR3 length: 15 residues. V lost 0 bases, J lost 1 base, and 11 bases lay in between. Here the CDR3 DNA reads TGCGCCAGCAGCTTGGCCTTGGAGCCGTCCTACGAGCAGTACTTC. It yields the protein CASSLALEPSYEQYF.

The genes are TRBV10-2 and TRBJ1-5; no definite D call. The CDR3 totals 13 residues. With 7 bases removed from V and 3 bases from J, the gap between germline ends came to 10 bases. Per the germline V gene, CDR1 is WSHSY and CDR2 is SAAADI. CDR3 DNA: TGCGCCAGCACGGAGGTCTACAATCAGCCCCAGCATTTT. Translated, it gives CASTEVYNQPQHF.

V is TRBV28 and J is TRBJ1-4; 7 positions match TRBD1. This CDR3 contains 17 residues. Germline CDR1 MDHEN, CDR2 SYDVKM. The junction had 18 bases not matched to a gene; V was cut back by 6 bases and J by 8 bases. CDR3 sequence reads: CASRSLLTGSVSEKLFF. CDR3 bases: TGTGCCAGCAGATCTCTACTGACAGGGTCGGTTAGCGAAAAACTGTTTTTT.

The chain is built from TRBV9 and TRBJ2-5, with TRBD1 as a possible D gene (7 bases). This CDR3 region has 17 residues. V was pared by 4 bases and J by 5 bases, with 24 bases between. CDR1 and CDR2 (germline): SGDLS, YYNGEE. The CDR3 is CASSNPRQGGLGETQYF. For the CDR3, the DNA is TGTGCCAGCAGCAATCCCAGACAGGGAGGCCTAGGGGAGACCCAGTACTTC.

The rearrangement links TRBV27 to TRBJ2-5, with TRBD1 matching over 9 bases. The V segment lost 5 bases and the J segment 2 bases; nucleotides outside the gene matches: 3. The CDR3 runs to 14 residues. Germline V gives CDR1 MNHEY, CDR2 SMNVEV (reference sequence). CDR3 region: CASSRGQGQETQYF. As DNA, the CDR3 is TGTGCCAGCAGTCGCGGACAGGGGCAAGAGACCCAGTACTTC.

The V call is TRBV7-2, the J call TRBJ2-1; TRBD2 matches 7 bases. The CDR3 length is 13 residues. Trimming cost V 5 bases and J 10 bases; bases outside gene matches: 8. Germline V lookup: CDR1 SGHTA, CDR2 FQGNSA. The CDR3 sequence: CASSRDYSIEQFF. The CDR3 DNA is TGTGCCAGCAGCCGGGACTACTCTATCGAGCAGTTCTTC. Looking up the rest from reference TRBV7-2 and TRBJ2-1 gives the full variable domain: GAGVSQSPSNKVTEKGKDVELRCDPISGHTALYWYRQSLGQGLEFLIYFQGNSAPDKSGLPSDRFSAERTGGSVSTLTIQRTQQEDSAVYLCASSRDYSIEQFFGPGTRLTVL.

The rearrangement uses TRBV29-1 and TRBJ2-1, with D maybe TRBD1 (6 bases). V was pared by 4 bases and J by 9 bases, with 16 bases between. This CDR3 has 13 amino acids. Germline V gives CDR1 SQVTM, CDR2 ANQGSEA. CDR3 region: CSVALAQGGEQFF. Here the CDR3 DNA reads TGCAGCGTTGCTCTGGCACAAGGGGGTGAGCAGTTCTTC.

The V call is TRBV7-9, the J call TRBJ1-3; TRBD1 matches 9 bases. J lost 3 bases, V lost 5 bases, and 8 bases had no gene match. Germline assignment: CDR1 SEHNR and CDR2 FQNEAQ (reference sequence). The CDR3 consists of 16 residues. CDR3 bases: TGTGCCAGCAGCACCCCTGGGGACAGGGTTGGAAACACCATATATTTT. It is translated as CASSTPGDRVGNTIYF.

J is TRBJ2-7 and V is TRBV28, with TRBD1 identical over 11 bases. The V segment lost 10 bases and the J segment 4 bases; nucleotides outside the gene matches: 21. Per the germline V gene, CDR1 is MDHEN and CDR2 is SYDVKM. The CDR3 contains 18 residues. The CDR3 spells CATNPGQGADIVYYEQYF. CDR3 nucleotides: TGTGCCACCAACCCAGGACAGGGGGCCGATATTGTCTATTACGAGCAGTACTTC.

This chain's CDR3 is CASNEGGEKLFF. For the CDR3, the DNA is TGTGCCAGCAACGAAGGAGGAGAAAAACTGTTTTTT. This sequence joins TRBV6-6 and TRBJ1-4; D gene unclear. Germline CDR1 reads MNHNY; CDR2 reads SVGAGI (reference sequence). The CDR3 contains 12 residues. Trimming took off 7 bases at V and 8 bases at J, with 11 bases between the two ends.

The CDR3 loop reads CASSPTSGVETQYF. CDR3 sequence (DNA): TGTGCCAGTAGCCCGACTAGCGGGGTAGAGACCCAGTACTTC. The chain joins TRBV19 to TRBJ2-5; 11 bases agree with TRBD2. V trimming: 6 bases; J trimming: 4 bases; junction bases outside the gene matches: 4. Germline CDR1 reads LNHDA; CDR2 reads SQIVND (reference sequence). CDR3 size: 14 residues.

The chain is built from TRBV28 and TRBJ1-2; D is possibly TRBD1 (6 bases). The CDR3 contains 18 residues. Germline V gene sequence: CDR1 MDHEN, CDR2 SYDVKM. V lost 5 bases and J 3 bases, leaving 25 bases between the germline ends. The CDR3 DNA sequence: TGTGCCAGCAGTCGCTTAAGCAACCCGTGGGCAGGGGACTATGGCTACACCTTC. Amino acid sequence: CASSRLSNPWAGDYGYTF.

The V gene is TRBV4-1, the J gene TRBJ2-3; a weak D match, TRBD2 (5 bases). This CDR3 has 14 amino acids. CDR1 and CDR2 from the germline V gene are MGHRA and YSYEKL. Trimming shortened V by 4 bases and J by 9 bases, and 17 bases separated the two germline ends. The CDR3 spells CASSLFAPWETQYF. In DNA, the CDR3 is TGCGCCAGCAGCCTCTTTGCCCCTTGGGAGACGCAGTATTTT.

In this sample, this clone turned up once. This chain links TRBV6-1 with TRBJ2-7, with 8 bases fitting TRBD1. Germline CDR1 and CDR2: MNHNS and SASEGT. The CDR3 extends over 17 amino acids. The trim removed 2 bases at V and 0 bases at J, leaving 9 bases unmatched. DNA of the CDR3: TGTGCCAGCAGTGAAAGCTCCGGGACAGGCACCTCCTACGAGCAGTACTTC. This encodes CASSESSGTGTSYEQYF.

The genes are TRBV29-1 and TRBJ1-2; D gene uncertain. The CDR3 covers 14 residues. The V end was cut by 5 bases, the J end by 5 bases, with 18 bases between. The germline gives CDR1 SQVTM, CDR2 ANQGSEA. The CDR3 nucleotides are TGCAGCGTTCCCTCGAGGTCCGGTCGGTATGGCTACACCTTC. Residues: CSVPSRSGRYGYTF.

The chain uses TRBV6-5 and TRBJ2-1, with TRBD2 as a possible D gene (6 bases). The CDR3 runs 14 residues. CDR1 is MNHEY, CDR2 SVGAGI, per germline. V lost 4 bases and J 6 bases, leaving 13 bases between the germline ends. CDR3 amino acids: CASSSPGLLNEQFF. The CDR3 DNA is TGTGCCAGCAGTTCTCCGGGACTCCTCAATGAGCAGTTCTTC.

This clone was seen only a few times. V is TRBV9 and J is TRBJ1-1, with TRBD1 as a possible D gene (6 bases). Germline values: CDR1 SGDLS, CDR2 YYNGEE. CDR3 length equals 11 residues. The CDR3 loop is CARGGNTEAFF. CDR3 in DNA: TGTGCTAGGGGGGGAAACACTGAAGCTTTCTTT.

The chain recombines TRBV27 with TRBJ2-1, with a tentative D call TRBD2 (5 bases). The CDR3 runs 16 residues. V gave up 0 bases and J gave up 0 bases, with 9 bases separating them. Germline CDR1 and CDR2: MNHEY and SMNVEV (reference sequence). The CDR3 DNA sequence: TGTGCCAGCAGTTTATCGACGGGGAGCTCCTACAATGAGCAGTTCTTC. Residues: CASSLSTGSSYNEQFF.

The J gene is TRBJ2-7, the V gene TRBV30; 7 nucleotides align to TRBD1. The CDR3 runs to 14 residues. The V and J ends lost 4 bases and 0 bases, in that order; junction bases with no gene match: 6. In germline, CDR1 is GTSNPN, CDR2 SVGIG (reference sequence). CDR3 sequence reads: CAWMGQTLSYEQYF. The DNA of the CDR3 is TGTGCCTGGATGGGACAGACCCTCTCCTACGAGCAGTACTTC. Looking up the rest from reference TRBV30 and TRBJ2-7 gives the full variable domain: SQTIHQWPATLVQPVGSPLSLECTVEGTSNPNLYWYRQAAGRGLQLLFYSVGIGQISSEVPQNLSASRPQDRQFILSSKKLLLSDSGFYLCAWMGQTLSYEQYFGPGTRLTVT.

CDR3 bases: TGTGCCAGCAGGGGGACAGGACAAGAGACCCAGTACTTC. This encodes CASRGTGQETQYF. The chain combines TRBV27 with TRBJ2-5; 8 nucleotides align to TRBD1. Germline V gene sequence: CDR1 MNHEY, CDR2 SMNVEV (reference sequence). This CDR3 spans 13 amino acids. V was clipped by 6 bases and J by 2 bases; unmatched bases: 2.

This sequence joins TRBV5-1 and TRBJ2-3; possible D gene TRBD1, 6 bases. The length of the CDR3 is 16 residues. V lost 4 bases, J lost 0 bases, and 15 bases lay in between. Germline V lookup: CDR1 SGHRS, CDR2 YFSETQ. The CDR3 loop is CASSPADSPSTDTQYF. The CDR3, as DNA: TGCGCCAGCAGCCCAGCGGACAGTCCTAGCACAGATACGCAGTATTTT.

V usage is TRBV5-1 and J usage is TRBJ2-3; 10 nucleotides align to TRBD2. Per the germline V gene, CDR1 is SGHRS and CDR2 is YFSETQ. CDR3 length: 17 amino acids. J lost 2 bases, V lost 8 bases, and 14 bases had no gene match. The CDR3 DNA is TGCGCCAGTCAACCGGTCCCGCTAGCGGGGGTCACAGATACGCAGTATTTT. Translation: CASQPVPLAGVTDTQYF.

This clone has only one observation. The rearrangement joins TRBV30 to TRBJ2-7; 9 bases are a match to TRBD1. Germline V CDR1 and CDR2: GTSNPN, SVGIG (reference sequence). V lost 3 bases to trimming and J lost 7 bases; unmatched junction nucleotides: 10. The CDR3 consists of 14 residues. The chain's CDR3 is CAWRGGQGIGEQYF. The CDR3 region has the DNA TGTGCCTGGAGGGGAGGACAGGGGATAGGGGAGCAGTACTTC.